This TCR beta chain was profiled in a study of T cell repertoires in ileal Crohn's disease (dated by TCRdb to the late 2010s). For the wider study: At the time of surgery, about a third of patients were active smokers, and the median duration of disease was 7.9 years. Every patient underwent surgery because of a complication, which was stricturing disease in approximately 60% and penetrating disease in around 40%. About half of the patients received postoperative therapy: eleven to twelve received thiopurines and over 15 received anti-TNF agents. A prospective multicentre cohort supplied the 50 to 70 Crohn's disease patients whose TCR repertoires were analysed. The study ran alongside a multicentre cohort designed to identify predictors of early endoscopic recurrence after ileocolonic resection. A Rutgeerts score above i0 was used to define endoscopic postoperative recurrence. A total of 170 or so mucosal samples from around 57 patients were sequenced, collected from several sites on the surgical specimen and at postoperative endoscopy.

Eligible patients were adults with ileal or ileocolonic Crohn's disease who had an indication for ileocolonic resection. Before DNA extraction, whole ileal mucosal biopsies were kept frozen at -80 degrees C. Genomic DNA was isolated from frozen whole biopsies using a TRizol-based method, and the DNA was quantified with a NanoDrop 2000 spectrophotometer. For commercial TCRB immunosequencing, about 0.45 micrograms of biopsy DNA were submitted for each sample. CDR3 regions were amplified from genomic DNA by Adaptive Biotechnology using a two-step, amplification bias-controlled multiplex PCR. Primers for every V and J gene segment were used in the first PCR, and barcodes and Illumina adapters were added in the second PCR. CDR3 libraries were sequenced on an Illumina instrument. In the source study's methods: The analysis used both the pipelines supplied by the vendor and custom analysis of the raw data in R/Bioconductor with R version 3.3.0. Clonality, which ranges from 0 to 1, was calculated as the inverse of the normalised Shannon entropy across all productive clones. High-frequency clones were defined as the repertoire share of the top 100 clones, retaining only clones passing a 95% confidence test. Repertoire diversity was measured with the Simpson index, and overlap between samples was measured with the Morisita-Horn index. The source is immuneACCESS, and TCRdb retained only in-frame sequences with V and J called. Part of the clones is not carried over; for the studies checked, unresolved V genes explain less than half of this, and the remainder is unexplained. The D gene and trimming were derived from the DNA, and the V and J assignments and clone size from that table. This sample gives 6,500 to 9,000 clones in total; around 78% of them show up just once. The ten top clones hold 4.8% of the sample.

This clone turned up a few times. Its cognate antigen has yet to be identified. Base qualities are not recorded, but no much larger clone differs from it by a single base. The germline ends are 17 bases apart after V is trimmed by 2 bases and J by 4 bases. The CDR3, cysteine through phenylalanine, is 16 amino acids long. Kept here is only the CDR3 DNA, which spans 48 bases and is read in frame from base 1. Looking up the germline V gene yields CDR1 SNHLY and CDR2 FYNNEI. What the study reported, not specific to this receptor: Compared with CD4 T cells, sorted CD8 T cells held more high-frequency clones, which suggests that the mucosal expansions were mostly CD8. Only a subgroup of patients, of unstated size, had mucosal CD4 and CD8 T cells sorted and sequenced. Higher high-frequency clone percentages at surgery were associated with endoscopic recurrence; all patients with clonality above 26.8% (18/57) had recurrence. Compared with non-smokers, patients who were active smokers at surgery showed a significantly higher proportion of clonal expansions (approximately 28% vs 17%, p=0.02).

Sequencing input: ileal tissue. This clonotype originated in an adult with Crohn's disease. The sequence links TRBV2 to TRBJ1-1; TRBD1 is a weak D gene call, 5 bases matching. The CDR3 region reads CASSEMRGIGGTEAFF. The DNA is TGTGCCAGCAGTGAAATGCGGGGAATCGGGGGCACTGAAGCTTTCTTT.